The TCR beta chain under discussion was sequenced for a study of high-grade serous ovarian cancer treatment subgroups. Study-wide background: Each sample yielded on average roughly 7,400 unique TCR beta rearrangements from over 12,000 reads.

CDR1 SEHNR and CDR2 FQNEAQ come from the germline V gene (reference sequence). With 1 base removed from V and 8 bases from J, the gap between germline ends came to 17 bases. This CDR3 has 15 residues. This clone was recorded a few times. Its antigen is not known. Tumor samples were obtained before definitive surgery or chemotherapy. Produced via immunoSEQ multiplex PCR; TCRdb's table is partial and in-frame only. This sample has some 3,100 clones; 75% occur once, and the top ten carry over 25%. Study-level findings and limits: Different patients shared almost no repertoire; same-patient tumors shared about 0.11 to 0.79. These tumor repertoires lack spatial information from bulk sequencing. Clonal relatedness tracked neoantigen level, and by trend copy number and mutation load.

This chain uses TRBV7-9 with TRBJ1-2; perhaps TRBD1 as D (5 bases). This TCR derives from a human donor with high-grade serous ovarian cancer. Input material: tumor tissue. CDR3 sequence (DNA): TGTGCCAGCAGCTTAGAAGGGCTGGGGGTGAGAGGCTACACCTTC. Encoded protein: CASSLEGLGVRGYTF.